These 2 T cell receptor beta chains came from one sample sequenced in a study of CD8 T cells in ankylosing spondylitis. TCRdb called the 5' RACE reads again in MiXCR, with one record for every CDR3 protein. The sample yields around 100,000 distinct CDR3 sequences, approximately 25% seen once. Sample: synovial fluid, either unsorted or a sorted T cell fraction (not recorded which). These TCRs come from a male donor with ankylosing spondylitis.

The CDR3 sequence is CASSSTGTKETQYF. The DNA for the CDR3 is TGCGCCAGCAGCTCGACAGGGACGAAAGAGACCCAGTACTTC. V usage is TRBV5-1 and J usage is TRBJ2-5; 7 bases map to TRBD1. CDR1 is SGHRS, CDR2 YFSETQ, per germline. V dropped 3 bases and J dropped 3; count of bases not matched to a gene: 5. The CDR3 loop spans 14 amino acids.

The V and J genes are TRBV7-2 and TRBJ2-5, with 9 bases matching TRBD2. There are 16 residues in the CDR3. The junction had 7 bases not matched to a gene; V was cut back by 4 bases and J by 1 base. Germline V lookup: CDR1 SGHTA, CDR2 FQGNSA. CDR3 DNA: TGTGCCAGCAGCTCCTTTAGCGGGAGCTTCCAAGAGACCCAGTACTTC. Its protein is CASSSFSGSFQETQYF.